This TCR beta chain was found in a study of control samples from healthy donors and cancer patients. TCRdb's copy holds only in-frame clones and misses some; the assay was immunoSEQ multiplex PCR. The data hold 75,000 to 90,000 clones, with roughly 90% observed a single time. Germline values: CDR1 LNHDA, CDR2 SQIVND (reference sequence). Trimming took 4 bases from V and 3 from J; bases not matched to a gene: 6. The CDR3 loop spans 14 amino acids. The chain combines TRBV19 with TRBJ2-7; the match to TRBD1 covers 7 bases. The sequencing sample was made of blood. This sequence was found in a man aged 45-60 years in good health. The CDR3 region has the DNA TGTGCCAGTAGTAGCACCCGGGACAGCTACGAGCAGTACTTC. Translated: CASSSTRDSYEQYF.